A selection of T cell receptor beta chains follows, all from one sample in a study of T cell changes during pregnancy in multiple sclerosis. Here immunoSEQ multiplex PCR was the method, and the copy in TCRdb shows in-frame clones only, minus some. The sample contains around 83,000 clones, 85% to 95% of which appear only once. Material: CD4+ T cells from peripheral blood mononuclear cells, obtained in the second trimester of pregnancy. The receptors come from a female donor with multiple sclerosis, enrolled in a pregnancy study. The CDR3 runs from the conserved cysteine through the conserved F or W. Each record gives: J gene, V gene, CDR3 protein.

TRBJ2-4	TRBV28	CASSQIGRGDIQYF
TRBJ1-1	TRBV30	CACRNPPGTEAFF
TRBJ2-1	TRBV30	CAWSSGLAYISEQFF
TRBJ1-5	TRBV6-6	CASSLDRVDQPQHF
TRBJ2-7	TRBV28	CASSRTGPRYEQYF
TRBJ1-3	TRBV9	CASSVVGPGDTIYF
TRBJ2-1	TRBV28	CASSPFLASSYNEQFF
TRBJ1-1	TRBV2	CASRVRGMNTEAFF
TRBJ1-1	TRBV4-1	CASSQVVRPEAFF
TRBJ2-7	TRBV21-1	CASSKSGNSYEQYF
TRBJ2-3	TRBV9	CASSVGPSGGRVDTQYF
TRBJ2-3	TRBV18	CASSPTTSYTDTQYF
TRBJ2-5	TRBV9	CASSNYRERETQYF
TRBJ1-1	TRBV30	CAWTVGQGAEAFF
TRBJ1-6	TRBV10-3	CAISDLPPGDSPLHF
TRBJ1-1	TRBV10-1	CASSESVAISGTEAFF
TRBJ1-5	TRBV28	CASSPLGGGSSSGQAQHF
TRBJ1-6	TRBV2	CASSPLRGQGSPLHF
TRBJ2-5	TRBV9	CASSVAQGGATQYF
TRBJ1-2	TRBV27	CASSIRGLDGYTF
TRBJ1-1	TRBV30	CAWSVGWVEASEAFF
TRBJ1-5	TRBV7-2	CASSSNPRDREYQPQHF
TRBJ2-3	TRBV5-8	CASSSGTGVSLSTDTQYF
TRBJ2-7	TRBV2	CASSEPLGLGSYEQYF
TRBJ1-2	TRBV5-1	CASRVQGDYGYTF
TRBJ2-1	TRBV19	CASSRGETGKFF
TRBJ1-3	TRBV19	CASRKGESSGNTIYF
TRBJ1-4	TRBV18	CASSPSPSGTNEKLFF
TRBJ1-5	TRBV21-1	CASSNKTGVANQPQHF
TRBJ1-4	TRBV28	CASSRGLPNEKLFF
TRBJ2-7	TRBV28	CASRKRGSGTYEQYF
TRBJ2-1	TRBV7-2	CASSPIILSSRALGNEQFF
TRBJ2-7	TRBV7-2	CASSLTMGQGPYEQYF
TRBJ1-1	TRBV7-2	CASSLTGGEAFF
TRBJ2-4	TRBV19	CASSTLRGDIQYF
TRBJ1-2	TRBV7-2	CASSPGQGGWGYTF
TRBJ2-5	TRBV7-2	CASSLVAGEVETQYF
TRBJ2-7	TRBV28	CASSTTHYEQYF
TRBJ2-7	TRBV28	CASSLAGVVSYEQYF
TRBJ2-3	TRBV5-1	CASSSGTGNLNTQYF
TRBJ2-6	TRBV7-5	CARRQSRANVLTF
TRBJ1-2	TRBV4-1	CASSQEWGQGGYTF
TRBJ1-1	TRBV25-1	CASRPSAGTEAFF
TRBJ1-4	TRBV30	CAWSGGLREKLFF
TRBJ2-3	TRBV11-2	CASSSLAGGPQYF
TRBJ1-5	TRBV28	CASATGIRPQHF
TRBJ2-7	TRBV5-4	CASSLGTGIEQYF
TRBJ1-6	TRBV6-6	CASRNRGNNSPLHF
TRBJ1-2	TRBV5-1	CASSPDRASGGYTF
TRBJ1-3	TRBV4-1	CASSQGRQGSSGNTIYF
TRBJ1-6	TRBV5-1	CASSLKTGSPLHF
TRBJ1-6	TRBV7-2	CASSLLLVRDTLHF
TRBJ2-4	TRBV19	CAGRLGSRF
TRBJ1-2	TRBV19	CASSISGGGYTF
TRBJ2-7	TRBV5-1	CASSFLQGDIDEQYF